This T cell receptor (beta chain) was recovered during a study of early T cells in non-severe SARS-CoV-2 infection. Germline-derived CDR1 and CDR2 are DFQATT and SNEGSKA (reference sequence). V lost 0 bases and J lost 7, with 15 bases in between. This CDR3 region has 14 residues. Individual cDNA molecules were tagged with unique molecular identifiers. TCRdb reprocessed the 5' RACE reads via MiXCR and lists one record per CDR3 protein. The sample yields tens of thousands of distinct CDR3 sequences, 9.5% to 10% seen once. This clonotype has ten or more counts. This TCR derives from an adult who was a healthcare worker with PCR-confirmed SARS-CoV-2 infection or an uninfected control (not recorded which). The V call is TRBV20-1, the J call TRBJ1-2, with D maybe TRBD1 (6 bases). The sequencing input was whole blood. CDR3: CSARDPDRLSGYTF. The CDR3 DNA reads as TGCAGTGCTAGAGATCCAGACAGGCTGAGTGGCTACACCTTC.